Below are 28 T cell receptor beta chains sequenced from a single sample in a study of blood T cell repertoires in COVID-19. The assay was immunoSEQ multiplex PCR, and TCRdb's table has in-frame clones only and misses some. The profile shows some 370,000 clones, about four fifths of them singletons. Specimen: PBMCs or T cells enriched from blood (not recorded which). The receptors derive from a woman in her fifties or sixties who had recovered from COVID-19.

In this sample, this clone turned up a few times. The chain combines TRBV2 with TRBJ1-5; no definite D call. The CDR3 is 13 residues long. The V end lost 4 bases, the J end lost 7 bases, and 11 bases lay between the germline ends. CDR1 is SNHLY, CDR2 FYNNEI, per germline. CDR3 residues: CASSVGSFQPQHF. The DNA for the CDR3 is TGTGCCAGCAGTGTGGGCAGTTTCCAGCCCCAGCATTTT.

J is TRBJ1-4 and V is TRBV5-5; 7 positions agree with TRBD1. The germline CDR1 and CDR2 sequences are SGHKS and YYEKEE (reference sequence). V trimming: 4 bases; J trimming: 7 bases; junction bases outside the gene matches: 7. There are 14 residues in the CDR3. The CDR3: CASSDGTAGEKLFF. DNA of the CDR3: TGTGCCAGCAGCGACGGGACAGCCGGTGAAAAACTGTTTTTT.

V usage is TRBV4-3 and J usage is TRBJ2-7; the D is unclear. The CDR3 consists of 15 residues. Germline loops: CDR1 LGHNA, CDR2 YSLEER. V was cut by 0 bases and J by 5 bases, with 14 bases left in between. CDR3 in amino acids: CASSQEGRPLDEQYF. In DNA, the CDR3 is TGCGCCAGCAGCCAAGAAGGCAGGCCGTTGGACGAGCAGTACTTC.

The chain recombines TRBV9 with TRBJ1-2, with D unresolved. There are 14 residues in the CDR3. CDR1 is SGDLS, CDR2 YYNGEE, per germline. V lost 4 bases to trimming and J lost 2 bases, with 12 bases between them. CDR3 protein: CASSPQTGNYGYTF. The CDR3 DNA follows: TGTGCCAGCAGCCCCCAGACGGGAAACTATGGCTACACCTTC.

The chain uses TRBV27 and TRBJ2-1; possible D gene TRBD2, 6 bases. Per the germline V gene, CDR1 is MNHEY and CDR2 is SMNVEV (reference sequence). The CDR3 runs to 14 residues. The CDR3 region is CAISKGGSYNEQFF. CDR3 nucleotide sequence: TGTGCTATATCTAAGGGAGGCTCCTACAATGAGCAGTTCTTC.

The CDR3 loop reads CASTLIATQYF. The CDR3 DNA sequence: TGTGCCAGCACCCTAATCGCAACCCAGTACTTC. The rearrangement links TRBV7-2 to TRBJ2-5; the D is unclear. The CDR3 sequence is 11 residues long. Germline CDR1 and CDR2: SGHTA and FQGNSA. Trimming pared 7 bases from V and 8 bases from J, leaving 11 bases between.

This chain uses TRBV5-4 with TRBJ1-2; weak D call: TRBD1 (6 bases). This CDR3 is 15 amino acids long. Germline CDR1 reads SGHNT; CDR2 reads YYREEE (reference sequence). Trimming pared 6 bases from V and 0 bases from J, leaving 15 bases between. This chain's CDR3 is CASMDSPFSNYGYTF. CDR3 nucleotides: TGTGCCAGCATGGACAGCCCTTTTTCTAACTATGGCTACACCTTC.

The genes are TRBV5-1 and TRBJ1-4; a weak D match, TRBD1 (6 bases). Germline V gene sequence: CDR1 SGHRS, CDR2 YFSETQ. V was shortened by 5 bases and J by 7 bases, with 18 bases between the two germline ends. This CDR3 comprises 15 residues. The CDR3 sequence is CASRLTGRGFEKLFF. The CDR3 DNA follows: TGCGCCAGCAGATTAACGGGCAGGGGTTTTGAAAAACTGTTTTTT.

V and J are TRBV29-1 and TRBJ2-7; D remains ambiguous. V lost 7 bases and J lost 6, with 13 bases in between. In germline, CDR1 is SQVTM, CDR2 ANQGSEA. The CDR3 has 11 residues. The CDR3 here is CSAARAGEQYF. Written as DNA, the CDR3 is TGCAGCGCTGCAAGAGCAGGCGAGCAGTACTTC.

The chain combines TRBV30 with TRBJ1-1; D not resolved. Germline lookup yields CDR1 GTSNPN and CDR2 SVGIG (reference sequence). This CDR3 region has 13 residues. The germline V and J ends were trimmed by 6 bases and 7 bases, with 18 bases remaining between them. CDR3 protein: CACRSLARDEAFF. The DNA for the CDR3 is TGTGCCTGCCGGTCTCTGGCGCGGGATGAAGCTTTCTTT.

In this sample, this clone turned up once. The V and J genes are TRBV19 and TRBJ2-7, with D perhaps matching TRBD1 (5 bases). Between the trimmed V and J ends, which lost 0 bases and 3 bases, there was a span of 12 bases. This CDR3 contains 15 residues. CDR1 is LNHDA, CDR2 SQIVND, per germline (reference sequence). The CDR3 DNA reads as TGTGCCAGTAGTATAGACCCCGCCACAGGCTACGAGCAGTACTTC. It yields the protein CASSIDPATGYEQYF.

Here the CDR3 reads CASSQDLTSGGYNEQFF. CDR3 nucleotide sequence: TGTGCCAGCAGCCAAGATCTGACTAGCGGGGGCTACAATGAGCAGTTCTTC. The chain uses TRBV3-1 (or the pseudogene TRBV3-2) and TRBJ2-1; 12 bases fit TRBD2. CDR1 is LGHDT, CDR2 YNNKEL, per germline (reference sequence). Trimming cost V 0 bases and J 3 bases; bases outside gene matches: 3. The CDR3 consists of 17 residues.

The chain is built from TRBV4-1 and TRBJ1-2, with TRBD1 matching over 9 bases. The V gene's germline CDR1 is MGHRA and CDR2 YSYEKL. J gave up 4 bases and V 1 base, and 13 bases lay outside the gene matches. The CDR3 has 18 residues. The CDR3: CASSQGLQFGTGSYGYTF. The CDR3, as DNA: TGCGCCAGCAGCCAAGGTCTGCAGTTCGGGACAGGGTCCTATGGCTACACCTTC.

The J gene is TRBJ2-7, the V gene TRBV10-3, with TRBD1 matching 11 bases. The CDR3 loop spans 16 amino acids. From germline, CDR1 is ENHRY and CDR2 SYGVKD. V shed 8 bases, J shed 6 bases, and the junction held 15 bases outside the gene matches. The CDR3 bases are TGTGCCATCGGGGTATTGGGACAGGGGGGTTTTCTCGAGCAGTACTTC. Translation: CAIGVLGQGGFLEQYF.

The DNA for the CDR3 is TGTGCCAGCAGTTTAACAGGGCTTCAGCCCCAGCATTTT. It is translated as CASSLTGLQPQHF. The rearrangement links TRBV28 to TRBJ1-5; tentatively, D is TRBD1 (6 bases). With 2 bases removed from V and 6 bases from J, the gap between germline ends came to 8 bases. CDR1 is MDHEN, CDR2 SYDVKM, per germline. This CDR3 spans 13 amino acids.

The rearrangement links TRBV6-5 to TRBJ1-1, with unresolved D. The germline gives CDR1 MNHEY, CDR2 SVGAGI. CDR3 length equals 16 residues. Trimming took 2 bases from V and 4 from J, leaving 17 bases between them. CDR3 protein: CASSYHRPGGGTEAFF. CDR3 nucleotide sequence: TGTGCCAGCAGTTACCATCGCCCCGGCGGTGGCACTGAAGCTTTCTTT.

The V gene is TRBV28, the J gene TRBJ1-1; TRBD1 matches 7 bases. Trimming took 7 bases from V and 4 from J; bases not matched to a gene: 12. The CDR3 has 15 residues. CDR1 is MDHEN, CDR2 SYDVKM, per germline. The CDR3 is CASTPSGDRSTEAFF. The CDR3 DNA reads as TGTGCCAGCACCCCTTCAGGGGACAGATCCACTGAAGCTTTCTTT.

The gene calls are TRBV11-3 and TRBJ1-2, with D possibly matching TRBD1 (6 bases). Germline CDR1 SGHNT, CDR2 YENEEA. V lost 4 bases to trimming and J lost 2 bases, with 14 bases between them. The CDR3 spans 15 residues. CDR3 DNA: TGTGCCAGCAGCTCTCCGACAGGACCGAACTATGGCTACACCTTC. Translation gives CASSSPTGPNYGYTF. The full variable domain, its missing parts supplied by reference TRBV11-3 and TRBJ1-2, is EAGVVQSPRYKIIEKKQPVAFWCNPISGHNTLYWYLQNLGQGPELLIRYENEEAVDDSQLPKDRFSAERLKGVDSTLKIQPAELGDSAVYLCASSSPTGPNYGYTFGSGTRLTVV.

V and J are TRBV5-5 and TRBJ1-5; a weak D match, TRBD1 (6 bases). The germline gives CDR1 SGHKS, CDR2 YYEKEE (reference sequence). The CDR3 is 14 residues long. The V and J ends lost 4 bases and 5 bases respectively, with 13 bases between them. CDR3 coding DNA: TGTGCCAGCAGCATAGACAGGTCGGATCAGCCCCAGCATTTT. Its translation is CASSIDRSDQPQHF.

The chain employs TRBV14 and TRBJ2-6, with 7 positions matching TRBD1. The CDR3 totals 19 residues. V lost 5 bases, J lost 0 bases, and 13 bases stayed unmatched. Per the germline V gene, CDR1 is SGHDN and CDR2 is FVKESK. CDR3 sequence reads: CASSATLGQRSSGANVLTF. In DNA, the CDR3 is TGTGCCAGCAGCGCAACCCTGGGACAGCGGAGCTCTGGGGCCAACGTCCTGACTTTC.

CDR3 region: CASSHHQLNYGYTF. The CDR3 DNA is TGTGCCAGCAGCCATCATCAGTTAAACTATGGCTACACCTTC. V is TRBV14 and J is TRBJ1-2; D is undetermined. The V end was cut by 3 bases, the J end by 2 bases, with 10 bases between. Looked up from germline, CDR1 is SGHDN and CDR2 is FVKESK. This CDR3 is built from 14 residues.

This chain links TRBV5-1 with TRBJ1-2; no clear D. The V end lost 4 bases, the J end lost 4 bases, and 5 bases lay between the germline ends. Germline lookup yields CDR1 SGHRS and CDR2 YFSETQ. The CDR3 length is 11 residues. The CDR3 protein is CASSEGYGYTF. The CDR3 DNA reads TGCGCCAGCAGCGAGGGCTATGGCTACACCTTC. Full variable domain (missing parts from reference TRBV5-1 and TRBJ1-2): KAGVTQTPRYLIKTRGQQVTLSCSPISGHRSVSWYQQTPGQGLQFLFEYFSETQRNKGNFPGRFSGRQFSNSRSEMNVSTLELGDSALYLCASSEGYGYTFGSGTRLTVV.

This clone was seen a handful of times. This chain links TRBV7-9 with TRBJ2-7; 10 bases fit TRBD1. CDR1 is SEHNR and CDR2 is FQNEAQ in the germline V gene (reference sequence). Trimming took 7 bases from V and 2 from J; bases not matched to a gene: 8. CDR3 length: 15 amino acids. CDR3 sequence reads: CASTAPDRGPYEQYF. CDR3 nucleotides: TGTGCCAGCACCGCCCCCGACAGGGGGCCCTACGAGCAGTACTTC.

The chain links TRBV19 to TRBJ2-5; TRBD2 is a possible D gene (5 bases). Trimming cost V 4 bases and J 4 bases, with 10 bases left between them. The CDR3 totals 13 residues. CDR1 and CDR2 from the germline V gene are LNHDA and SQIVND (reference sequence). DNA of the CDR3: TGTGCCAGTAGTAGGACGGGGAGAGAGACCCAGTACTTC. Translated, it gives CASSRTGRETQYF.

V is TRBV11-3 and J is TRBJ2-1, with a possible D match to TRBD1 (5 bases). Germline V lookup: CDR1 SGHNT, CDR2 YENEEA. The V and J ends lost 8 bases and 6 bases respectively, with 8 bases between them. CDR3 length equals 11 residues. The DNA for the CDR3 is TGTGCCAGCCGCCAGGGCAATGAGCAGTTCTTC. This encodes CASRQGNEQFF.

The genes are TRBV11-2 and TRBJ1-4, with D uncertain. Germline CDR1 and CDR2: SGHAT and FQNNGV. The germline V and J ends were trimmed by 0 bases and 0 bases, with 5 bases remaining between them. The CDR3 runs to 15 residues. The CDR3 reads CASSLDRSTNEKLFF. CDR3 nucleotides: TGTGCCAGCAGCTTAGACAGGTCAACTAATGAAAAACTGTTTTTT. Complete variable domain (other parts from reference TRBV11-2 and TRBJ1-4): EAGVAQSPRYKIIEKRQSVAFWCNPISGHATLYWYQQILGQGPKLLIQFQNNGVVDDSQLPKDRFSAERLKGVDSTLKIQPAKLEDSAVYLCASSLDRSTNEKLFFGSGTQLSVL.

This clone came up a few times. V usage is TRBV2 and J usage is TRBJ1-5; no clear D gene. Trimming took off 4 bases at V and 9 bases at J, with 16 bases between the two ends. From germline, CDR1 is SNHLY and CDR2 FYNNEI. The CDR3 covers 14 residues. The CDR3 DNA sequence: TGTGCCAGCAGTGGGGCAGCAACCTCTCGGCCCCAGCATTTT. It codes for CASSGAATSRPQHF.

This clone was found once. CDR3 coding DNA: TGTGCCATCAGTGAGTCTCAGGGCGTCTCTGGGGCCAACGTCCTGACTTTC. It codes for CAISESQGVSGANVLTF. This chain uses TRBV10-3 with TRBJ2-6; D is possibly TRBD1 (5 bases). The CDR3 length is 17 residues. Germline assignment: CDR1 ENHRY and CDR2 SYGVKD. V was trimmed by 0 bases and J by 0 bases, leaving 9 bases between them.